A selection of T cell receptor beta chains follows, all from one sample in a study of cytomegalovirus exposure and HLA in healthy donors. The protocol was immunoSEQ multiplex PCR, while the TCRdb copy is restricted to in-frame clones and leaves out a portion. This table holds roughly 150,000 clones, around 80% found once. Sample: PBMCs. All receptors come from a male donor in good health and CMV-seronegative. Each CDR3 is given without its conserved first and last residue.

j_call v_call cdr3_aa
TRBJ2-2 TRBV7-3 ASSSTSVTGELF
TRBJ1-5 TRBV6-5 ASRPYRDGQPQH
TRBJ2-3 TRBV19 ASSGQDGNTQY
TRBJ2-3 TRBV5-1 ASSLDRGGADTQY
TRBJ2-7 TRBV9 ASSKTGTSDYREQY
TRBJ2-6 TRBV19 ASSILAGANVLT
TRBJ2-2 TRBV6-1 ASSALAGDAGELF
TRBJ1-5 TRBV19 ASSNHRVNSNQPQH
TRBJ2-7 TRBV2 ASMNGGYYEQY
TRBJ2-3 TRBV11-2 ASRRPGGKFITDTQY
TRBJ2-7 TRBV4-1 ASSQGGPYEQY
TRBJ1-1 TRBV7-2 ASSTGMDTEAF
TRBJ1-4 TRBV5-4 ASSADSNEKLF
TRBJ2-1 TRBV10-3 AISELRTGAEEQF
TRBJ1-4 TRBV27 ASSLSPTGATVEKLF
TRBJ2-6 TRBV5-6 ASSPDTPSGANVLT
TRBJ2-1 TRBV7-9 ASSLEVKLAEQF
TRBJ1-1 TRBV5-4 ASSYSVVNTEAF
TRBJ1-1 TRBV19 ASGKQGSVNTEAF
TRBJ1-1 TRBV18 ASSRTGEDTEAF
TRBJ1-2 TRBV5-1 ASSLALAEANYGYT
TRBJ2-5 TRBV5-4 ASSRGTIQETQY
TRBJ1-1 TRBV19 ASSHRGKTNTEAF
TRBJ1-1 TRBV15 ATSRDPGGAWNTEAF
TRBJ2-3 TRBV15 ATSRGAGATDTQY
TRBJ2-7 TRBV19 ASSPRTGGGSYEQY